The rows below give T cell receptor beta chains drawn from one sample of a study of tumor-infiltrating lymphocytes in primary liver carcinoma. Using its own MiXCR run on the multiplex PCR reads, TCRdb lists one record per CDR3 protein. The sample has 35,000 to 40,000 distinct CDR3 sequences, roughly 77% seen once. Material: tumor-adjacent normal liver tissue. All receptors come from a man in his forties with primary liver carcinoma and hepatitis B virus infection. CDR3s include the opening cysteine and the closing phenylalanine or tryptophan. D genes are given only for firm matches. Expanded clones are given a class, and other clones once, few, many or no size at all.

CDR3,DNA,size,length,D,V,J
CASPIQGSGYGYTF,TGTGCCAGCCCAATACAGGGATCGGGCTATGGCTACACCTTC,NA,14,NA,TRBV11-2,TRBJ1-2
CASSIAPETDTQYF,TGTGCCAGTAGTATAGCCCCGGAAACAGATACGCAGTATTTT,many,14,NA,TRBV19,TRBJ2-3
CASSLSRNGDAQYF,TGTGCCAGCAGCCTCTCGCGGAACGGAGATGCGCAGTATTTT,NA,14,NA,TRBV5-6,TRBJ2-3
CASSPRLTGEGNEQFF,TGTGCCAGCAGTCCGCGACTCACGGGAGAGGGGAATGAGCAGTTCTTC,once,16,NA,TRBV5-4,TRBJ2-1
CVINSGGTEQYF,TGTGTCATCAACTCGGGAGGAACCGAGCAGTACTTC,NA,12,TRBD2,TRBV10-3,TRBJ2-7
CASGRGVNEQFF,TGCGCCAGTGGCCGCGGGGTCAATGAGCAGTTCTTC,NA,12,NA,TRBV4-1,TRBJ2-1
CASSSDYTGVLLF,TGTGCCAGCAGTTCGGACTACACCGGGGTGCTGCTTTTT,NA,13,NA,TRBV12-3/TRBV12-4,TRBJ2-2
CVSGLRLAGVSSETQYF,TGTGTCAGCGGCTTAAGACTAGCGGGTGTCTCGAGCGAGACCCAGTACTTC,NA,17,TRBD2,TRBV11-2,TRBJ2-5
CSVGGGADITDTQYF,TGCAGCGTCGGGGGCGGGGCCGACATCACAGATACGCAGTATTTT,once,15,NA,TRBV29-1,TRBJ2-3
CLSSYSGTTGRGNEQFF,TGTCTCAGCAGTTACTCCGGGACTACCGGGAGAGGGAATGAGCAGTTCTTC,NA,17,TRBD2,TRBV6-5,TRBJ2-1
CAHWSGRAVNEQFF,TGTGCCCACTGGTCCGGGAGGGCGGTCAATGAGCAATTCTTC,NA,14,TRBD2,TRBV6-1,TRBJ2-1
CASSSTMTASYEQYF,TGTGCCAGCAGCTCCACCATGACAGCATCCTACGAGCAGTACTTC,few,15,NA,TRBV7-9,TRBJ2-7
CSVCVERETQYF,TGCAGCGTCTGTGTGGAGCGAGAGACCCAGTACTTC,NA,12,NA,TRBV29-1,TRBJ2-5
CASSDNLSENNEQFF,TGTGCCAGTAGTGACAATTTATCTGAAAACAATGAGCAGTTCTTC,NA,15,NA,TRBV7-9,TRBJ2-1
CAWGLAGGLRETQYF,TGTGCCTGGGGACTAGCGGGAGGATTGCGAGAGACCCAGTACTTC,many,15,TRBD2,TRBV30,TRBJ2-5
CASSSRDKGRLPKNIQYF,TGTGCCAGCAGTTCCCGGGACAAGGGTCGACTTCCCAAAAACATTCAGTACTTC,NA,18,NA,TRBV6-6,TRBJ2-4